This T cell receptor (beta chain) stems from a study of blood T cell repertoires in COVID-19 (dated by TCRdb to 2020 to 2022). About the investigation overall: Samples covering the acute and convalescent phases of COVID-19 were provided by collaborators in the United States, Italy and Spain. The material from the prospective study consisted of cDNA or gDNA derived from T cells, B-cell-depleted T cells, or PBMCs. Subjects who had been exposed to COVID-19, were actively infected with it, or had recovered from it provided the deeply sampled blood TCRbeta repertoires that made up the dataset. A freely available public database, intended as a resource for researchers studying the immune response to SARS-CoV-2, is where the repertoires were released. The samples were drawn from two sources: the first 160 participants of the ongoing ImmuneRACE study, and over 950 subjects contributed by 6 global collaborators. The sample metadata nearly always contained a de-identified subject ID, COVID-19 status, age in years and sex. Where available, HLA class I and class II types were obtained from metadata supplied by the sample provider rather than from assay-based typing.

General findings and caveats noted by the study authors: The amount of clinical and demographic metadata varied by source and participant and was provided uncurated.

TCRbeta CDR3 regions were amplified from genomic DNA using the immunoSEQ Assay, a bias-controlled multiplex PCR. The study's own analysis went as follows. Within the assay, amplification of reference gene primers was used to estimate how many nucleated cells each sample contained. To quantify the absolute abundance of each unique TCRbeta CDR3 rearrangement, sequence reads were collapsed and filtered. Productive Simpson clonality was computed per sample as the square root of Simpson's diversity index over productive rearrangements. TCRdb re-hosts the immuneACCESS table, in-frame sequences only. Its copies lack some clones; in the studies checked, an unresolved V gene accounts for under half of them, and the cause for the rest is not known. That table is the source of V, J and clone size, and D and trimming were worked out from the DNA. This sample comprises around 60,000 clones, 84% of them detected only once. Of the sample, more than 15% is held by the ten largest clones.

In Seattle, one collaborating source enrolled patients while the infection was active and tracked those patients longitudinally over the course of disease. The collaborating institutions used their own protocols to collect whole blood in K2EDTA tubes. For TCRbeta analysis, collaborators shipped samples in one of three forms: frozen whole blood, isolated PBMCs, or DNA extracted from either of those sample types. A single count supports this clone. This clone's antigen is unknown. No qualities accompany the bases; no much larger clone lies one base away. The same CDR3 arises from other DNA sequences in this sample as well. The germline V gene provides CDR1 MDHEN and CDR2 SYDVKM. V loses 2 bases, J loses 2 bases, and the germline ends lie 10 bases apart. From the cysteine up to the phenylalanine, the CDR3 has a length of 15 residues. Only CDR3 DNA remains: 45 bases, in frame from the first base.

The TCR originated in a man in his sixties with COVID-19, enrolled during active disease. The sequencing sample was made of peripheral blood. The chain is encoded by TRBV28 joined to TRBJ1-5, with no D gene named confidently. The CDR3 protein: CASSLGGTGNQPQHF. The sequenced DNA is TGTGCCAGCAGTTTAGGAGGAACCGGCAATCAGCCCCAGCATTTT.